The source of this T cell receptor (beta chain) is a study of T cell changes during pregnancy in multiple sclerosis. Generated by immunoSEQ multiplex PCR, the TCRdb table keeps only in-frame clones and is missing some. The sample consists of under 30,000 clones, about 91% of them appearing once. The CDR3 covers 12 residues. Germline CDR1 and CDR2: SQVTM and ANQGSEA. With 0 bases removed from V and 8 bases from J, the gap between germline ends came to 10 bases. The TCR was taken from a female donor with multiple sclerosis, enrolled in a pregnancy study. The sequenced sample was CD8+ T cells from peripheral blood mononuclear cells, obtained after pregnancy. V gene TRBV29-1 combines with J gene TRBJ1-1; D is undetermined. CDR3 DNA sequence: TGCAGCGTTGAAGATCAAACGGGGGAAGCTTTCTTT. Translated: CSVEDQTGEAFF.